This record looks at one TCR beta chain sequence and its context. This sample was taken from a study of cytomegalovirus exposure and HLA in healthy donors. Trimming took off 3 bases at V and 9 bases at J, with 13 bases between the two ends. The germline V gene encodes CDR1 SGHNT and CDR2 YYREEE (reference sequence). CDR3 length: 13 residues. Vbeta (60) and Jbeta (13) primers were used in the PCR. The table came from immunoSEQ multiplex PCR; TCRdb's copy has only in-frame clones and leaves some out. This sample has under 200,000 clones, with 60% to 80% found just once. The sequenced sample was PBMCs. This chain links TRBV5-4 with TRBJ2-1; TRBD1 is a possible D gene (6 bases). The clonotype originates from a man aged 55 to 70 in good health and CMV-seronegative. CDR3 in DNA: TGTGCCAGCAGCTCCAGGGGAGAGGGTGAGCAGTTCTTC. Its protein product is CASSSRGEGEQFF.